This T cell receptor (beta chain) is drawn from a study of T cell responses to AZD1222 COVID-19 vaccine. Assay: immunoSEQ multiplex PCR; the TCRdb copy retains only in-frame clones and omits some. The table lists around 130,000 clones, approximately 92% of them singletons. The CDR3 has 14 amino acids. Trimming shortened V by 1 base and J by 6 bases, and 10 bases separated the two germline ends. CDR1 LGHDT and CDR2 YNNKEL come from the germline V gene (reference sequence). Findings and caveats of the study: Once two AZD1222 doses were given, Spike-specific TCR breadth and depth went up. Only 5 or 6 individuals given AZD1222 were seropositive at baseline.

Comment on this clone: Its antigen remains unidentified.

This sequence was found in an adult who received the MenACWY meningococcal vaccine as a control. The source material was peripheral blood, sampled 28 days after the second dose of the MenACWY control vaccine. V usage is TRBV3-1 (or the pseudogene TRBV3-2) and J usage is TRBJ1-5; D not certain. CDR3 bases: TGTGCCAGCAGCCAAGGTCACGACGGTCAGCCCCAGCATTTT. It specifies CASSQGHDGQPQHF.